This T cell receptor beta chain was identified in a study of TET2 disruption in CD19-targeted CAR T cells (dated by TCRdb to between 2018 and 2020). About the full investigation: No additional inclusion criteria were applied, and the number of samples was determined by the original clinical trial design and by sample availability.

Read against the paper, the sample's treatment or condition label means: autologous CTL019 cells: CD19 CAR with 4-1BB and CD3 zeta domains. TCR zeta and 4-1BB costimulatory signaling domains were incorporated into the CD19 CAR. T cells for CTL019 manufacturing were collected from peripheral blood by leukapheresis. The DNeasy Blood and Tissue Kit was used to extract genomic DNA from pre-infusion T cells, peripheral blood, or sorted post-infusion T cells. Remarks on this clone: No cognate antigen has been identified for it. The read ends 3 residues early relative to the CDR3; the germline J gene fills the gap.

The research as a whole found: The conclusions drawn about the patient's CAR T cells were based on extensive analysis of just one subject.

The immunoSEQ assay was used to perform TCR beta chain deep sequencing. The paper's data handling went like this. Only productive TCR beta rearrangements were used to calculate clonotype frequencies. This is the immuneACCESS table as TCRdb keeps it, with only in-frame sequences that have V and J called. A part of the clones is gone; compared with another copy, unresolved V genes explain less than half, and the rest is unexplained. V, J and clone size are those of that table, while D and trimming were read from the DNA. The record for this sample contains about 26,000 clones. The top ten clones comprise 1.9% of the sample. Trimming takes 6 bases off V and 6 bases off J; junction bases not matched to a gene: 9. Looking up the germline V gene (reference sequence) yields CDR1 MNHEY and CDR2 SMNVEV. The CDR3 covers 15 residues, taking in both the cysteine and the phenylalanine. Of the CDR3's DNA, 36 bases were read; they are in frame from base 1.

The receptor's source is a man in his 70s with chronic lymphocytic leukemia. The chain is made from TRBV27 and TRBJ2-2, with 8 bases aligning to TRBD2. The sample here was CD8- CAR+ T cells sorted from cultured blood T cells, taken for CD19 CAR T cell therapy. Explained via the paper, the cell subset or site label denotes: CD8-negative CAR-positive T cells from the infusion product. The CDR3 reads CASSPLRGGPGELFF. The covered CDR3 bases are TGTGCCAGCAGCCCCCTCCGGGGGGGCCCCGGGGAG.